The rows below give T cell receptor beta chains drawn from one sample of a study of OX40 agonist ivuxolimab in advanced cancers. This table comes from immunoSEQ multiplex PCR, and its TCRdb copy is limited to in-frame clones, with some not included. This sample has 20,000 to 25,000 clones, with around 79% found just once. The input for sequencing was CD4+ or CD8+ T cells sorted from blood, taken in a trial of the OX40 agonist ivuxolimab. The receptors originated from an adult with an advanced solid tumor such as melanoma, head and neck, liver or kidney cancer. CDR3s include the opening cysteine and the closing phenylalanine or tryptophan. The order of the fields is J gene, V gene, clone size, D gene, CDR3 DNA, CDR3 protein. D genes are given only for firm matches. Only part of the rows carry a size: once, few, many, or a class if the clone is expanded.

TRBJ2-3	TRBV7-2	NA	TRBD2	TGTGCCAGCAGCTTAGTAAGGCTAGCGGGAGCAGATACGCAGTATTTT	CASSLVRLAGADTQYF
TRBJ1-4	TRBV19	NA	TRBD1	TGTGCCAGTAGGCGCCCGGGACAGGGTGACGAAAAACTGTTTTTT	CASRRPGQGDEKLFF
TRBJ1-1	TRBV7-9	NA	NA	TGTGCCAGCAGCCTTTCCGAGGGGGGTCGGGCTTTCTTT	CASSLSEGGRAFF
TRBJ1-2	TRBV5-1	NA	NA	TGCGCCAGCAGGGCAACTACTAACTATGGCTACACCTTC	CASRATTNYGYTF
TRBJ2-7	TRBV4-1	NA	TRBD1	TGCGCCAGCAGCCAGGCGACAGGGGGCTATTCCTACGAGCAGTACTTC	CASSQATGGYSYEQYF
TRBJ2-3	TRBV5-4	NA	NA	TGTGCCACCCGCCCGGGGGGCAGCACAGATACGCAGTATTTT	CATRPGGSTDTQYF
TRBJ2-5	TRBV2	NA	NA	TGTGCCAGCAGTCCAAAACTGGAGACCCAGTACTTC	CASSPKLETQYF
TRBJ2-3	TRBV9	NA	TRBD2	TGTGCCAGCAGCCGCCGGGCGAGCGGGGGAGAGGGCACAGATACGCAGTATTTT	CASSRRASGGEGTDTQYF
TRBJ2-1	TRBV9	NA	NA	TGTGCCAGCAGCGCCTATCCGTCGGGACGGGACATTGATGAGCAGTTCTTC	CASSAYPSGRDIDEQFF
TRBJ2-1	TRBV12-5	NA	TRBD1	TGTGCTAGTGCCCCGGGACAGGGGTCCAATGAGCAGTTCTTC	CASAPGQGSNEQFF
TRBJ2-5	TRBV9	NA	NA	TGTGCCAGCAGCGTAACCACGGGCAACACAGGGTTTGAGACCCAGTACTTC	CASSVTTGNTGFETQYF
TRBJ1-1	TRBV5-1	NA	NA	TGCGCCAGCAGCTTGGGACTCCCGAACACTGAAGCTTTCTTT	CASSLGLPNTEAFF
TRBJ2-7	TRBV29-1	NA	NA	TGCAGCGTTGAGCAGAACTCCTACGAGCAGTACTTC	CSVEQNSYEQYF
TRBJ2-3	TRBV7-7	NA	NA	TGTGCTAGCAGCTCCAACACAGATACGCAGTATTTT	CASSSNTDTQYF
TRBJ2-1	TRBV5-6	NA	NA	TGTGCCAGCAGCTGGCGGGCAGCCCCCTACAATGAGCAGTTCTTC	CASSWRAAPYNEQFF
TRBJ2-3	TRBV9	NA	NA	TGTGCCAGCAGCGTAGTTGGATCCGCAGATACGCAGTATTTT	CASSVVGSADTQYF
TRBJ1-2	TRBV25-1	medium-sized	TRBD1	TGTGCCAGCAGTACCCGGACAGGGGGCTATGGCTACACCTTC	CASSTRTGGYGYTF
TRBJ1-5	TRBV6-9	NA	TRBD1	TGTGCCAGCAGTTACTCGACAGGGACTAATCAGCCCCAGCATTTT	CASSYSTGTNQPQHF
TRBJ2-3	TRBV10-1	once	TRBD2	TGCGCCAGCAGTCTAGCGGGAGGGACAGATACGCGGTATTTT	CASSLAGGTDTRYF
TRBJ1-1	TRBV5-6	medium-sized	NA	TGTGCCAGCAGCTTAACAGCGAACACTGAAGCTTTCTTT	CASSLTANTEAFF
TRBJ1-6	TRBV4-2	NA	NA	TGTGCCAGCAGCCAAGATCTAGGGGAGGCGAATTCACCCCTCCACTTT	CASSQDLGEANSPLHF
TRBJ2-3	TRBV7-3	NA	NA	TGTGCCAGCAGCTTAACGATGAGGGGGACGGATACGCAGTATTTT	CASSLTMRGTDTQYF
TRBJ2-2	TRBV7-2	NA	TRBD2	TGTGCCAGTACTACTAGCGGGGGGGCGTCTTGGGAGCTGTTTTTT	CASTTSGGASWELFF
TRBJ2-1	TRBV7-9	NA	NA	TGTGCCAGCAGCTTGCTCGGGGATGAGCAGTTCTTC	CASSLLGDEQFF
TRBJ2-1	TRBV6-5	NA	NA	TGTGCCAGCAGTTATAATGGACCGGCCAGACAGTTCTTC	CASSYNGPARQFF
TRBJ2-5	TRBV6-1	NA	NA	TGTGCCAGCAGTGAAGATGTCAGAATAGTGACCCAGTACTTC	CASSEDVRIVTQYF
TRBJ1-4	TRBV7-2	NA	NA	TGTGCCAGCAGCCCTGACAGTACAACTAATGAAAAACTGTTTTTT	CASSPDSTTNEKLFF
TRBJ1-1	TRBV7-2	NA	NA	TGTGCCAGCAGCTTAGTTGGACAAACGAACACTGAAGCTTTCTTT	CASSLVGQTNTEAFF
TRBJ2-7	TRBV7-2	few	NA	TGTGCCAGCAGCTTAGCTGGGACCTACGAGCAGTACTTC	CASSLAGTYEQYF
TRBJ2-5	TRBV5-1	NA	TRBD2	TGCGCCAGCAGCTTGGAGGGGACTAGCAAGGAGACCCAGTACTTC	CASSLEGTSKETQYF
TRBJ2-1	TRBV7-2	NA	TRBD2	TGTGCCAGCAGCTTAGAGGGGATCCGGGCTAGCGGGAGTCCTTCTCAGTTCTTC	CASSLEGIRASGSPSQFF
TRBJ2-7	TRBV13	NA	TRBD1	TGTGCCAGCAGCTCCCGGGACAGGAGTATCGACGAGCAGTACTTC	CASSSRDRSIDEQYF
TRBJ2-1	TRBV19	NA	NA	TGTGCCAGTAGTGATGGCCCTCCCGGGGCGAGCTCCTACAATGAGCAGTTCTTC	CASSDGPPGASSYNEQFF
TRBJ1-3	TRBV28	NA	TRBD1	TGTGCCAGCAGTTTAGAAGGGACAGCACGAAACACCATATATTTT	CASSLEGTARNTIYF
TRBJ2-2	TRBV7-2	NA	NA	TGTGCCAGCAGCCCGGGAATAAGGCAGACCGGGGAGCTGTTTTTT	CASSPGIRQTGELFF
TRBJ2-7	TRBV7-3	NA	TRBD1	TGTGCCAGCAGCACTCCGGGACAGGGGGCCTACGAGCAGTACTTC	CASSTPGQGAYEQYF
TRBJ2-3	TRBV5-1	NA	TRBD2	TGCGCCAGCAGCTTGGCCGGCGGCGGGGGGACAGATACGCAGTATTTT	CASSLAGGGGTDTQYF
TRBJ1-4	TRBV19	NA	TRBD1	TGTGCCAGTACGTCCCCGGGACAGTCGGAAAAACTGTTTTTT	CASTSPGQSEKLFF
TRBJ1-2	TRBV30	NA	NA	TGTGCCTGGAGTTCCTCTATAGGCGGCTACACCTTC	CAWSSSIGGYTF
TRBJ2-2	TRBV5-4	NA	TRBD2	TGTGCCAGCAGCCAAGCCGAGGCTAGCGGGAGCCTGAACACCGGGGAGCTGTTTTTT	CASSQAEASGSLNTGELFF
TRBJ2-1	TRBV19	NA	TRBD2	TGTGCCAGTAGTCCCCGGACTAGCGGGGGGGCCTACAATGAGCAGTTCTTC	CASSPRTSGGAYNEQFF
TRBJ1-5	TRBV7-2	NA	NA	TGTGCCAGCAGCAGGACAGGCAATCAGCCCCAGCATTTT	CASSRTGNQPQHF
TRBJ2-5	TRBV4-2	NA	NA	TGTGCCAGCAGCCAAGCGGCGGGGACACAGCAAGAGACCCAGTACTTC	CASSQAAGTQQETQYF
TRBJ2-7	TRBV4-3	few	NA	TGCGCCAGCAGCCAAGGCCCCCCCAGGGCCCCCCACGAGCAGTACTTC	CASSQGPPRAPHEQYF
TRBJ1-1	TRBV2	NA	NA	TGTGCCAGCAGCGAGACAGATCACACTGAAGCTTTCTTT	CASSETDHTEAFF
TRBJ2-7	TRBV11-2	NA	NA	TGTGCCAGCAGCTTCCCATACTACGAGCAGTACTTC	CASSFPYYEQYF
TRBJ2-7	TRBV5-8	few	TRBD2	TGTGCCAGCAGCCAAAAGTTCAGCGGGGAGGGTTACGAGCAGTACTTC	CASSQKFSGEGYEQYF
TRBJ2-3	TRBV13	NA	NA	TGTGCCAGCAGCCTAAGGCCGGTGAGCACAGATACGCAGTATTTT	CASSLRPVSTDTQYF
TRBJ2-3	TRBV16	NA	TRBD1	TGTGCCAGCAGCCAATCTGCTTCAACAGGGGGTACGCAGTATTTT	CASSQSASTGGTQYF
TRBJ2-7	TRBV7-9	NA	NA	TGTGCCAGCAGCTTGCAGTTCTACGAGCAGTACTTC	CASSLQFYEQYF
TRBJ2-7	TRBV5-1	NA	NA	TGCGCCAGCAGCTTGGTGGGTCCAGGGATGTCCTACGAGCAGTACTTC	CASSLVGPGMSYEQYF
TRBJ2-3	TRBV2	NA	TRBD2	TGTGCCAGCAGCCCAACTAGCGGGTACGCAGATACGCAGTATTTT	CASSPTSGYADTQYF
TRBJ2-3	TRBV4-3	NA	TRBD1	TGCGCCAGCAGCCAGCAAACAGGGGGAAGTAGCACAGATACGCAGTATTTT	CASSQQTGGSSTDTQYF